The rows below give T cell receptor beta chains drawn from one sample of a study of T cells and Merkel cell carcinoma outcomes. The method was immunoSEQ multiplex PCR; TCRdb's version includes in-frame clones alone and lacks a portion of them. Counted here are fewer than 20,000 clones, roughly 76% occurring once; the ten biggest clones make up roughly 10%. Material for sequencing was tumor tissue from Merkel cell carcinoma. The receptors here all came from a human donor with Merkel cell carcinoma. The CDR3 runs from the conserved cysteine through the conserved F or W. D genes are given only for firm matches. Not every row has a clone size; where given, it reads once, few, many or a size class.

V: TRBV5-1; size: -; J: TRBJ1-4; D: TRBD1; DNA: TGCGCCAGCGATTGGACAGGGAGTGTATCTAATGAAAAACTGTTTTTT; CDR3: CASDWTGSVSNEKLFF
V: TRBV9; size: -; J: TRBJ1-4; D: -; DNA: TGTGCCAGCAGCGACGGTTGGGCTAATGAAAAACTGTTTTTT; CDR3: CASSDGWANEKLFF
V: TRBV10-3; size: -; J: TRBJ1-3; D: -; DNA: TGTGCCATCAGTGACTTTGGGGTGGGTGGAAACACCATATATTTT; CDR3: CAISDFGVGGNTIYF
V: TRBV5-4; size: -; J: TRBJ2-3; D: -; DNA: TGTGCCAGCAGCCGCGGGGGCGGGGCCTACACAGATACGCAGTATTTT; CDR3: CASSRGGGAYTDTQYF
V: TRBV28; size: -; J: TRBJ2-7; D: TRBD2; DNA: TGTGCCACGACGGGACTAGCGGGCTACGAGCAGTACTTC; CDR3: CATTGLAGYEQYF
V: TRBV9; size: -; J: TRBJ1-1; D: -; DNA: TGTGCCAGCAGCGTAGACACAGGGACCGCCGCTTTTTTT; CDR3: CASSVDTGTAAFF
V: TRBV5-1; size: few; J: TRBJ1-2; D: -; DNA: TGCGCCAGCAGCTTGGTAGCAGGGAAAAACTATGGCTACACCTTC; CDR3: CASSLVAGKNYGYTF
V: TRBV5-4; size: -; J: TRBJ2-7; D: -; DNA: TGTGCCAGCAGCTTGGTCGGGGGCGCTGGCGAGCAGTACTTC; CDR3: CASSLVGGAGEQYF
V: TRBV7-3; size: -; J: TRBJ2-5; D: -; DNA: TGTGCCAGCAGCTCCCCAGGGGAAGAGACCCAGTACTTC; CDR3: CASSSPGEETQYF
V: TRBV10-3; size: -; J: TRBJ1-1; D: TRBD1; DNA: TGTGCCATCAGTGGAGGACAGGGTGACACTGAAGCTTTCTTT; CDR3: CAISGGQGDTEAFF
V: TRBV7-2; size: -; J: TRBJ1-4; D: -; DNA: TGTGCCAGCAGCAGAGAGGCAGGGGCGATGACGGGAAAACTGTTTTTT; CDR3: CASSREAGAMTGKLFF
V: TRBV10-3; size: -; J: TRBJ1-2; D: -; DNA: TGTGCCATCAGTGCGGACGGTCTAAACTATGGCTACACCTTC; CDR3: CAISADGLNYGYTF
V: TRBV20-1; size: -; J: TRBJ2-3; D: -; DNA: TGCAGTGCTACAAAGACAGATACGCAGTATTTT; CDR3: CSATKTDTQYF
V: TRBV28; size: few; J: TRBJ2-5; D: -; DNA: TGTGCCAGCAGTTCACTCCGAACAGGGCAAGAGACCCAGTACTTC; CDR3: CASSSLRTGQETQYF
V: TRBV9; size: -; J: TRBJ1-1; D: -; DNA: TGTGCCAGCAGCGCGAAGGGGGGGTATCGCACTGAAGCTTTCTTT; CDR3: CASSAKGGYRTEAFF
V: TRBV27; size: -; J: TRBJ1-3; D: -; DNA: TGTGCCAGCAGTCCCCGGGGGCCTGGAAACACCATATATTTT; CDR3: CASSPRGPGNTIYF
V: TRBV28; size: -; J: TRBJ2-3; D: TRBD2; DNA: TGTGCCAGCAGTTTCTCTAGCGGGAGCCTAGCAGATACGCAGTATTTT; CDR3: CASSFSSGSLADTQYF
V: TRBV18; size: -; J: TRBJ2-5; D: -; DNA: TGTGCCAGCTCACCCTCGGGGGCCAGTCGGACCCAGTACTTC; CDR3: CASSPSGASRTQYF
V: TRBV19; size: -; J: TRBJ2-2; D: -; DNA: TGTGCCGTTGCGGGGACCGGGGAGCTGTTTTTT; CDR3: CAVAGTGELFF
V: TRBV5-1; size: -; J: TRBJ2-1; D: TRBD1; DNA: TGCGCCAGCAGCCTGGGACAGGTAGCCTACAATGAGCAGTTCTTC; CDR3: CASSLGQVAYNEQFF
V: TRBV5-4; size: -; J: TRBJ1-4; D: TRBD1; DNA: TGTGCCAGCAGCTTGCGGACAGGGGAGAATGAAAAACTGTTTTTT; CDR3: CASSLRTGENEKLFF
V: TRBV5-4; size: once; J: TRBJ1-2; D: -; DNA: TGTGCCAGCAGCTCGGACGGTAACTATGGCTACACCTTC; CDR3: CASSSDGNYGYTF
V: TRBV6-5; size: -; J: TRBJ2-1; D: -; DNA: TGTGCCAGCAGCCCGACGGTAAATGAGCAGTTCTTC; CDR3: CASSPTVNEQFF
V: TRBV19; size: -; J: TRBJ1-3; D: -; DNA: TGTGCCAGTAGTACCGGATACTCTGGAAACACCATATATTTT; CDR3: CASSTGYSGNTIYF
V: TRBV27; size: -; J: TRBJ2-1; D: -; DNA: TGTGCCAGCAGTTTAAACTCGTTCAATGAGCAGTTCTTC; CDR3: CASSLNSFNEQFF
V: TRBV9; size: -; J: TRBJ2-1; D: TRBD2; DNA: TGTGCCAGCAGCCCGGCGGGGGATGAGCAGTTCTTC; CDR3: CASSPAGDEQFF
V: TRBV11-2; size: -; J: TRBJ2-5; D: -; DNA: TGTGCCAGCAGCTTAGGTCGAGCGGTGGAGACCCAGTACTTC; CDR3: CASSLGRAVETQYF
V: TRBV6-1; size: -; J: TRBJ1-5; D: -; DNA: TGTGCCAGCAGTTGGACACTAGGTAGCAATCAGCCCCAGCATTTT; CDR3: CASSWTLGSNQPQHF
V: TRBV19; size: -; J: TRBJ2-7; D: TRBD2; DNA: TGTGCCAGTAGTCGACATTCACTAGCGGGTTTAAGAGAGCAGTACTTC; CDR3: CASSRHSLAGLREQYF
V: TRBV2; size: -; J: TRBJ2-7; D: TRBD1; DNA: TGTGCCAGCAGTGAATGGACAGGAACCTACGAGCAGTACTTC; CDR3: CASSEWTGTYEQYF
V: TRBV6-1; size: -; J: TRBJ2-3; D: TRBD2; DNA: TGTGCCAGCAGTGGCTTAGCGGGGAACACAGATACGCAGTATTTT; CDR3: CASSGLAGNTDTQYF
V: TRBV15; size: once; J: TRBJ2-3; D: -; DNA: TGTGCCACCAGCATCAGAACGTTGAGGGGGGGGCCAGATACGCAGTATTTT; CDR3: CATSIRTLRGGPDTQYF
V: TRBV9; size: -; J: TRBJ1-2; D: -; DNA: TGTGCCAGCAGCGAGGGCCTAAAGGGCTATGGCTACACCTTC; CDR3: CASSEGLKGYGYTF
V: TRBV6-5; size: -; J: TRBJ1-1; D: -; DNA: TGTGCCAGCAGGGGCGTAGGGGACACTGAAGCTTTCTTT; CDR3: CASRGVGDTEAFF
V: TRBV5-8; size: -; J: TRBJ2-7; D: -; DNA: TGTGCCAGCAGCGTGGGAAGGGAGCAGTACTTC; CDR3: CASSVGREQYF
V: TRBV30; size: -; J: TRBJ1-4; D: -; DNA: TGTGCCTGCCGGGACATGAATGAAAAACTGTTTTTT; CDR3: CACRDMNEKLFF
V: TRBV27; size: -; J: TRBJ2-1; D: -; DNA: TGTGCCAGCAGTTTAACGAGGGACTTTAGCAATGAGCAGTTCTTC; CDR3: CASSLTRDFSNEQFF
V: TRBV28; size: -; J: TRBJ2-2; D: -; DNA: TGTGCCAGCAGTTTACTTCTCCTCCAAGACGGGGTGAATGGGGAGCTGTTTTTT; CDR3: CASSLLLLQDGVNGELFF
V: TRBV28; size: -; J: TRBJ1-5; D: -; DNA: TGTGCCAGCAGTCTCATTAGCAATCAGCCCCAGCATTTT; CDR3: CASSLISNQPQHF
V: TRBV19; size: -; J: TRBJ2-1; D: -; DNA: TGTGCCAGTAGTTCGACACAGGGAAGCGGGCAGTTCTTC; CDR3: CASSSTQGSGQFF
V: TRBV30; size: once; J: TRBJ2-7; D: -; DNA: TGTGCCTGGAGCGGAACTAGACGGGGTACTGCGCAGTACTTC; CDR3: CAWSGTRRGTAQYF
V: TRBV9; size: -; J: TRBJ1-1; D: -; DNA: TGTGCCAGCAGCGGGGGGAGAGACACTGAAGCTTTCTTT; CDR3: CASSGGRDTEAFF
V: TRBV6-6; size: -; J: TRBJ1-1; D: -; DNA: TGTGCCAGCACCCCCGGGGACCTGAACACTGAAGCTTTCTTT; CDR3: CASTPGDLNTEAFF
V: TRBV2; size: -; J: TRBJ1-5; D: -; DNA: TGTGCCAGCACTGGACAGTTCAATCAGCCCCAGCATTTT; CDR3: CASTGQFNQPQHF
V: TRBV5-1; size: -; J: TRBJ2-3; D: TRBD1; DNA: TGCGCCAGCAGCTCGGGACAGGGCTGGCCAGATACGCAGTATTTT; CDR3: CASSSGQGWPDTQYF
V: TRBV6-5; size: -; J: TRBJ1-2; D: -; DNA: TGTGCCAGCAGCCTCTACTCCTACGGAGGCTATGGCTACACCTTC; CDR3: CASSLYSYGGYGYTF
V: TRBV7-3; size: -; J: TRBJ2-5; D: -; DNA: TGTGCCAGCAGCGAGGGCCGTTCCGGGACCCAGTACTTC; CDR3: CASSEGRSGTQYF
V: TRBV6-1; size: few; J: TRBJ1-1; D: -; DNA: TGTGCCAGCAGTACCGGGGGGAGGGAAGCTTTCTTT; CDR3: CASSTGGREAFF
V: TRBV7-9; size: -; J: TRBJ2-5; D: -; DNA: TGTGCCAGCAGCTTAGCTGTATCAGAGACCCAGTACTTC; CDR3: CASSLAVSETQYF
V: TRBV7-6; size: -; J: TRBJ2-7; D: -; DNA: TGTGCCAGCAGCTTAGGGGATCTAGGGGCCTACGAGCAGTACTTC; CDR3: CASSLGDLGAYEQYF
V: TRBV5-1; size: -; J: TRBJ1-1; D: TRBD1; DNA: TGCGCCAGCGGAACAGGGGCCGGCACTGAAGCTTTCTTT; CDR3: CASGTGAGTEAFF
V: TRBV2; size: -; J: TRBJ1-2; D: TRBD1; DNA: TGTGCCAGCGGAGGGGGGGACAGGGGGCTTTGGTACACCTTC; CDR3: CASGGGDRGLWYTF